This record covers a single T cell receptor (beta chain). Germline V gives CDR1 SNHLY, CDR2 FYNNEI. Deletions cut 6 bases from V and 5 bases from J, with 19 bases between. The CDR3 loop spans 15 amino acids. This sample was taken from a study of blood T cell repertoires in COVID-19. Data came from immunoSEQ multiplex PCR; TCRdb stores just in-frame clones and leaves some out. The sample includes about 190,000 clones, around 86% seen only once; the top ten take about 6.7%. The chain couples TRBV2 to TRBJ1-2; D gene unclear. The specimen was peripheral blood. This sequence was found in a man aged 40-49 years with acute or convalescent COVID-19. The CDR3: CASRPDEGGSYGYTF. Written as DNA, the CDR3 is TGTGCCAGCAGGCCTGACGAGGGCGGATCTTATGGCTACACCTTC.